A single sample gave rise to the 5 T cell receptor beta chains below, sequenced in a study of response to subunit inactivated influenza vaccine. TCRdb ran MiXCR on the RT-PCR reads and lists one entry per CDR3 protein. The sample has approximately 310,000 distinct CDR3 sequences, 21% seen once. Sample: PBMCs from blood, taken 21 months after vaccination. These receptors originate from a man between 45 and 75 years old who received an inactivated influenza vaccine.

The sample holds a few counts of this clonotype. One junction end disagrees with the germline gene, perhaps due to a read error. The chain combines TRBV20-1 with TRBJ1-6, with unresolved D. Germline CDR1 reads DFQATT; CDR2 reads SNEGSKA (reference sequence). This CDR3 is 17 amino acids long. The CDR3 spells CSAGEETGSSYNSPLHF. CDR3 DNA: TGCAGTGCTGGAGAAGAGACGGGTAGCTCCTATAATTCACCCCTCCACTTT.

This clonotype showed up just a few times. The CDR3 sequence: CASTLTYSYNEQFF. DNA for the CDR3: TGTGCCAGCACCCTTACCTACTCCTACAATGAGCAGTTCTTC. The genes are TRBV12-3 or TRBV12-4 and TRBJ2-1; D remains ambiguous. Trimming left V 7 bases short and J 0 bases short, with 10 bases between. The CDR3 has 14 amino acids.

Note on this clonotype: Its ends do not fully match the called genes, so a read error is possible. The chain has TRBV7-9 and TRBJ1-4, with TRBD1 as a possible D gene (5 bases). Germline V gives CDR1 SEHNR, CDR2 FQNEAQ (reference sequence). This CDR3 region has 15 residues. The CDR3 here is CASRLEVGRSEKLSF. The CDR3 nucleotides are TGTGCCAGCAGGTTAGAAGTGGGGCGGAGTGAAAAACTGTCTTTT.

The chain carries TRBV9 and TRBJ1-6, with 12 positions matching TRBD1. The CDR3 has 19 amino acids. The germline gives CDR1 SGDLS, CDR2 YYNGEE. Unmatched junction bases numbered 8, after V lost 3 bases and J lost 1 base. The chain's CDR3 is CASSGTGTGGSSYNSPLHF. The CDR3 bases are TGTGCCAGCAGCGGAACCGGGACAGGGGGCAGTTCCTATAATTCACCCCTCCACTTT.

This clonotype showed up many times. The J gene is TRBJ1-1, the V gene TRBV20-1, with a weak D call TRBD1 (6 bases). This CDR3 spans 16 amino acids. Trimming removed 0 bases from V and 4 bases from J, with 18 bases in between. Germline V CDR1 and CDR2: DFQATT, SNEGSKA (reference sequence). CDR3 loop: CSARDGFGGQSTEAFF. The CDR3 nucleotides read TGCAGTGCTAGAGATGGTTTTGGGGGGCAGAGCACTGAAGCTTTCTTT.